This T cell receptor beta chain was identified in a study of cytomegalovirus exposure and HLA in healthy donors (dated by TCRdb to about 2017). Describing the broader study: An earlier analysis of approximately 640 of the donors reported about 250 Gb of sequence data and around 120 million unique TCR beta sequences from about 179 million T cells. About 300 gigabases of sequencing data and around 80 million unique TCR sequences made up an early release that covered around 640 HLA-typed donors. Of the roughly 400 genotyped donors, approximately 81% were placed in the genetic ancestry cluster associated with self-reported Caucasian donors. The study was designed to test whether signatures of past pathogen exposure could be identified by cataloging public T cell receptors. The T cell repertoires of some 670 subjects were profiled by immunosequencing and related to cytomegalovirus serostatus. In addition to the first cohort of roughly 670 subjects, a separate validation cohort of approximately 120 different subjects was used. To predict cytomegalovirus infection status, the study brought together high-throughput TCR immunosequencing, statistical association of individual TCRs with disease status, and machine learning. To study patterns of TCR occurrence, a later analysis re-analyzed previously published TCR beta repertoires from under 750 donors and added high-resolution HLA genotyping. Rather than drawing on any new phenotypic data, the later analysis identified candidate immune exposures from TCR beta sequences and the way those sequences occurred across donors. To decide whether each TCR beta V gene segment behaved as functional or pseudogenic, an earlier analysis of several hundred of the donors relied on high-throughput TCR beta sequencing. Donor age, sex, ethnicity and CMV serostatus were compiled alongside the repertoire data. In a later genetic analysis, genome-wide SNP genotypes for about three fifths of the roughly 670 donors were used, and that subset was treated as a discovery cohort. Every discovery cohort repertoire had been produced on one sequencing platform. HLA typing included class I and class II loci at four-digit resolution. The number of donors typed differed by locus, with 629-630 for A, B, C, DRB1 and DQB1, roughly 520 for DQA1, over 600 for DPA1, and some 440 for DPB1. Several DR-DQ haplotypes were treated as single units for association and clustering because of strong linkage in the cohort. Among about 400 genotyped donors of the cohort, an average of approximately 240,000 unique TCR beta nucleotide sequences was sequenced per donor, of which approximately 19% were non-productive. General findings and caveats noted by the study authors: According to a later analysis, most CMV-associated TCR beta chains appeared to be HLA-restricted, and the HLA associations seemed to be driven largely by CMV exposure. Because some donors lacked HLA typing at each locus, the association tests relied only on the typed subset. Because counts were too low, around 17 rarely observed V segments, including chromosome 9 orphons, were left out of the earlier analysis of 587 of the donors. When HLA alleles, especially DR and DQ, strongly co-occurred, attributing TCR associations to individual alleles was difficult. It was suggested by the authors that the approach could potentially be generalized to other disease states and immunological phenotypes. In a later genetic analysis, a missense DCLRE1C variant was associated with V-gene and J-gene trimming of TCR beta chains, and the association was replicated in an independent cohort. In both the original and validation cohorts, the classifier was reported to diagnose cytomegalovirus status with high specificity and sensitivity. According to a later genetic analysis, donors in an Asian-associated ancestry cluster had fewer N-insertions in productive TCRs than the roughly 660-donor mean. Across donors, most TCR sequences were observed very rarely, whereas some public TCRs were present in many individuals. A further reported finding was that TCR beta sequences accurately predicted the HLA-A and HLA-B alleles for most subjects in the first cohort. Three of the identified cytomegalovirus-associated TCR beta chains were confirmed in vitro to be specific for cytomegalovirus antigens. A later analysis found that HLA-associated TCR beta chains were more clonally expanded and had lower generation probabilities than equally common non-associated chains. In an earlier analysis of fewer than 700 of the donors, most TCR beta V segments appeared in productive rearrangements about 87% or about 30% of the time, broadly matching IMGT annotations. A group of highly shared sequence variants was considered likely to be a technical artifact of the sequencing pipeline. Some IMGT-functional V segments, including TRBV6-2 and TRBV6-3, could not be told apart with the 87-base-pair reads, so those segments were excluded. Only TCR beta chains were sequenced in this cohort, and the absence of alpha or paired-chain data limited detectable features. The only immune exposure information available for the cohort was CMV serostatus. Several of the top co-occurrence clusters appeared to be linked to parvovirus B19, influenza, CMV and Epstein-Barr virus, according to a later analysis. A later analysis associated about 17,000 TCR beta sequences with specific HLA alleles at a false discovery rate of 0.05. The presence/absence analyses assumed that sequencing depth was roughly uniform across donors, and that assumption may not be true. In the study, around 150 TCR beta chains were listed as associated with cytomegalovirus. In a later analysis, the rate of TCR association differed among HLA loci, with DRB1 alleles having the most associated TCRs and HLA-C alleles having the fewest. Linkage disequilibrium might explain the correlated functional status among segregating V segments, but an unknown experimental factor could not be excluded.

A remark on this clone: Its antigen target is currently unknown. Base quality data are lacking; no much larger clone is found one base away.

From the cysteine through the phenylalanine, the CDR3 covers 11 amino acids. The sequence is cut down to CDR3 DNA, 33 bases in frame from base 1. V gives up 11 bases and J gives up 3 bases, and the segment between their germline ends measures 11 bases. In the germline V gene, CDR1 corresponds to MNHNS and CDR2 to SASEGT. Libraries were made using the immunoSEQ multiplex PCR assay. The multiplex PCR relied on a mix of 60 forward primers for TCR Vbeta segments and 13 reverse primers for TCR Jbeta segments. Amplification of the CDR3 region of rearranged TCR beta genes was performed with a multiplex PCR assay on genomic DNA. On the Illumina HiSeq System, the amplified TCR beta libraries were sequenced as 87-base-pair reads. On the study's bioinformatics: A later analysis counted about 80 million unique TCR beta chains across the 650 to 700 repertoires, and about 10 million of these chains were shared by at least two donors. Raw reads were error-corrected and collapsed into unique sequences by a nearest-neighbor algorithm in which closely related sequences were merged to remove PCR and sequencing errors. Alignment of CDR3 sequences to IMGT reference sequences was used to assign V, D and J gene segments. For a sequence to be retained, a match of at least six nucleotides was required to both a V gene segment and a J gene segment. A rearrangement was called productive if the CDR3 had no stop codons and remained in frame with V and J, and every other rearrangement was called non-productive. CDR3 was defined by IMGT convention, running from the second conserved V-encoded cysteine to the conserved J-encoded phenylalanine. The earlier analysis of some 540 of the donors excluded any sequence lacking an unambiguous match to a single V gene segment. An earlier analysis of 550 to 650 of the donors classified V segments as functional when productive rearrangements were above 56.7% and as segregating when the standard deviation between donors was above 5%. A statistical classification framework was developed to diagnose cytomegalovirus status using the catalog of TCR beta chain sequences. A later analysis assigned V and J genes by comparing TCR nucleotide sequences with IMGT/GENE-DB human TR gene sequences. Using the TCRdist pipeline, a later analysis assigned CDR3 sequences along with most-parsimonious VDJ recombination scenarios. A later analysis defined each TCR beta chain by its CDR3 amino acid sequence plus V-gene family, and excluded reads lacking a unique V-gene family. In a later analysis, some 600 highly shared, low-generation-probability nucleotide sequences were removed to address suspected cross-contamination and a sequencing artifact. For each public chain, a later analysis derived a clonal expansion index from normalized ranks of inferred template counts within each repertoire. In a later analysis, generation probabilities were computed with a VDJ recombination model fitted to out-of-frame rearrangements, and the resulting probabilities were checked against IGoR. A later analysis scored TCR-TCR, TCR-HLA and TCR-CMV co-occurrence with hypergeometric tests, applying a repertoire-size bias correction to TCR pairs. To estimate false discovery rates, a later analysis permuted the HLA or CMV assignments 20 times. In a later analysis, co-occurring TCRs were grouped using DBSCAN, and TCRdist sequence similarity was added for clustering within HLA-allele-positive subsets. Co-occurrence clustering excluded repertoires with fewer than 30,000 or more than 120,000 public chains, plus five with anomalous nucleotide sharing. TCRdb took this table from immuneACCESS and kept in-frame rearrangements with V and J called. Such tables lack part of the clones; where checked against another copy, unresolved V genes explain under half of the gap, and the rest is unexplained. The V and J calls and clone size were taken over from that table, and D and trimming were inferred from the DNA. In all, the sample holds 150,000 to 200,000 clones, and roughly 87% of those were seen once. 0.2% to 0.3% of the sample is taken by the ten largest.

The cohort comprised several hundred healthy bone marrow donors. Cohort members were all nominally healthy when sampled, although unrecorded immune exposures were likely present. The donor tested CMV seronegative and was one of the 352 seronegative cohort members. A peripheral blood sample was collected from each donor, and TCR beta sequencing was performed on peripheral blood mononuclear cells. The Qiagen DNeasy Blood Extraction Kit was used to extract genomic DNA from the blood cell samples. This receptor was taken from a girl under two years old in good health and CMV-seronegative. Recombination linked TRBV6-1 to TRBJ2-7; possibly the D gene is TRBD2, per 5 matching bases. Specimen: PBMCs. The CDR3 region has the sequence CACDGDYEQYF. The nucleotide sequence is TGTGCCTGCGACGGGGACTACGAGCAGTACTTC.